Below, 26 T cell receptor beta chains from the same sample are listed, as sequenced in a study of lymphopenia after photon versus proton radiotherapy. Sequencing used immunoSEQ multiplex PCR; TCRdb keeps in-frame clones, though not all of them. The table shows around 19,000 clones, with approximately 84% occurring only once. Sequencing was performed on peripheral blood, taken from a patient treated with photon-based radiotherapy. The receptors stem from a woman aged 45-65 years with pancreatic cancer.

V and J are TRBV7-7 and TRBJ2-5; possibly TRBD1 for D (5 bases). The CDR3 extends over 15 amino acids. The germline CDR1 and CDR2 sequences are SSHAT and FNYEAQ (reference sequence). With 3 bases removed from V and 5 bases from J, the gap between germline ends came to 16 bases. The CDR3 loop is CASSFQGVIGETQYF. The CDR3 DNA follows: TGTGCCAGCAGCTTCCAGGGCGTCATCGGGGAGACCCAGTACTTC. The full variable domain, rest sourced from reference TRBV7-7 and TRBJ2-5, is GAGVSQSPRYKVTKRGQDVTLRCDPISSHATLYWYQQALGQGPEFLTYFNYEAQPDKSGLPSDRFSAERPEGSISTLTIQRTEQRDSAMYRCASSFQGVIGETQYFGPGTRLLVL.

The V call is TRBV11-2, the J call TRBJ2-7; D gene uncertain. The V end was cut by 1 base, the J end by 5 bases, with 3 bases between. Germline values: CDR1 SGHAT, CDR2 FQNNGV. The CDR3 is made up of 11 amino acids. The CDR3: CASSLVDEQYF. The CDR3 DNA reads as TGTGCCAGCAGCTTAGTGGACGAGCAGTACTTC.

The chain uses TRBV30 and TRBJ2-7; 7 positions match TRBD1. In germline, CDR1 is GTSNPN, CDR2 SVGIG (reference sequence). With 4 bases clipped from V and 6 bases from J, the junction kept 12 bases outside the gene matches. The CDR3 sequence is 14 residues long. CDR3 region: CAWTRTGSPSEQYF. The CDR3 DNA reads TGTGCCTGGACCCGGACAGGCTCCCCAAGCGAGCAGTACTTC.

This rearrangement joins TRBV10-1 to TRBJ2-1; 10 bases line up with TRBD2. The germline gives CDR1 WNHNN, CDR2 SYGVQD (reference sequence). CDR3 length: 16 residues. With 8 bases clipped from V and 6 bases from J, the junction kept 13 bases outside the gene matches. CDR3 protein: CASWISLAGVPNEQFF. The DNA of the CDR3 is TGCGCCAGCTGGATAAGTCTAGCGGGAGTTCCCAATGAGCAGTTCTTC.

In its sample, this clone was seen once. J is TRBJ1-6 and V is TRBV27; tentative D call: TRBD1 (5 bases). CDR1 MNHEY and CDR2 SMNVEV come from the germline V gene (reference sequence). The length of the CDR3 is 12 residues. The V end lost 3 bases, the J end lost 10 bases, and 7 bases lay between the germline ends. The chain's CDR3 is CASSLRDSPLHF. CDR3 nucleotides: TGTGCCAGCAGTTTGAGGGACTCACCCCTCCACTTT.

V gene TRBV7-6 combines with J gene TRBJ2-2; 9 bases line up with TRBD1. This CDR3 has 15 amino acids. The V and J ends lost 7 bases and 5 bases, in that order; junction bases with no gene match: 8. Germline CDR1 SGHVS, CDR2 FNYEAQ. The CDR3 DNA reads TGTGCCAGCACCCCCGGGACAGGGTTTACCGGGGAGCTGTTTTTT. Protein product: CASTPGTGFTGELFF.

V gene TRBV5-4 combines with J gene TRBJ1-3, with TRBD1 as a possible D gene (5 bases). Germline V gives CDR1 SGHNT, CDR2 YYREEE (reference sequence). The CDR3 sequence is 15 residues long. V was clipped by 3 bases and J by 1 base, with 11 bases between them. CDR3 protein: CASSSPQGSGNTIYF. As DNA, the CDR3 is TGTGCCAGCAGCTCCCCCCAGGGTTCTGGAAACACCATATATTTT. The whole variable domain, remainder taken from reference TRBV5-4 and TRBJ1-3, is ETGVTQSPTHLIKTRGQQVTLRCSSQSGHNTVSWYQQALGQGPQFIFQYYREEENGRGNFPPRFSGLQFPNYSSELNVNALELDDSALYLCASSSPQGSGNTIYFGEGSWLTVV.

The V call is TRBV10-3, the J call TRBJ2-7, with 9 bases matching TRBD1. This CDR3 is 13 amino acids long. Germline values: CDR1 ENHRY, CDR2 SYGVKD. J lost 6 bases, V lost 3 bases, and 3 bases had no gene match. CDR3 residues: CAISDRTGVEQYF. CDR3 bases: TGTGCCATCAGTGACCGGACAGGGGTCGAGCAGTACTTC.

The gene calls are TRBV27 and TRBJ1-4, with unresolved D. This CDR3 is built from 14 residues. Germline V gene data show CDR1 as MNHEY and CDR2 as SMNVEV (reference sequence). V was clipped by 2 bases and J by 4 bases, with 8 bases between them. The CDR3 loop reads CASSLGQLNEKLFF. CDR3 in DNA: TGTGCCAGCAGTTTAGGGCAGCTTAATGAAAAACTGTTTTTT.

The genes are TRBV29-1 and TRBJ2-1; 9 positions match TRBD2. With V trimmed by 0 bases and J by 0 bases, 6 bases remained unmatched. The CDR3 spans 17 residues. CDR1 is SQVTM, CDR2 ANQGSEA, per germline. For the CDR3, the DNA is TGCAGCGTTGAAGATCGGACTAGCGAGAACTCCTACAATGAGCAGTTCTTC. Residues: CSVEDRTSENSYNEQFF.

The chain has TRBV7-2 and TRBJ2-1, with D perhaps TRBD2 (5 bases). Germline lookup yields CDR1 SGHTA and CDR2 FQGNSA. Deletions cut 5 bases from V and 4 bases from J, with 12 bases between. This CDR3 has 14 residues. CDR3 in DNA: TGTGCCAGCAGCCCACACCGGGGTTACAATGAGCAGTTCTTC. Translation: CASSPHRGYNEQFF.

This chain connects TRBV7-8 to TRBJ2-7; perhaps TRBD2 as D (6 bases). Trimming left V 5 bases short and J 4 bases short, with 15 bases between. The CDR3 loop spans 14 amino acids. Germline V lookup: CDR1 SGHVS, CDR2 FQNEAQ. The CDR3 sequence: CASSPRELVYEQYF. The CDR3 nucleotides read TGTGCCAGCAGCCCACGGGAGCTCGTTTACGAGCAGTACTTC. The whole variable domain, remainder taken from reference TRBV7-8 and TRBJ2-7, is GAGVSQSPRYKVAKRGQDVALRCDPISGHVSLFWYQQALGQGPEFLTYFQNEAQLDKSGLPSDRFFAERPEGSVSTLKIQRTQQEDSAVYLCASSPRELVYEQYFGPGTRLTVT.

The chain joins TRBV6-5 to TRBJ2-1; D ambiguous. Germline V gene sequence: CDR1 MNHEY, CDR2 SVGAGI. The CDR3 runs to 15 residues. Deletions cut 2 bases from V and 3 bases from J, with 11 bases between. For the CDR3, the DNA is TGTGCCAGCAGTTACCCAGGACCAGACTACAATGAGCAGTTCTTC. Translation: CASSYPGPDYNEQFF.

V is TRBV2 and J is TRBJ2-2, with 8 bases lining up with TRBD2. Losses at the gene ends were 1 base for V and 5 bases for J; bases not matched to a gene: 9. The CDR3 runs 17 residues. The germline gives CDR1 SNHLY, CDR2 FYNNEI. Here the CDR3 reads CASSEGGQREITGELFF. The CDR3 region has the DNA TGTGCCAGCAGTGAAGGAGGGCAGCGGGAGATTACCGGGGAGCTGTTTTTT.

The chain employs TRBV28 and TRBJ2-7; TRBD2 matches 11 bases. CDR1 and CDR2 from the germline V gene are MDHEN and SYDVKM. The CDR3 consists of 14 residues. Germline trimming cut 5 bases from V and 10 bases from J; bases unmatched to any gene: 10. This CDR3 reads CASSPRLAGYGQYF. CDR3 nucleotide sequence: TGTGCCAGCAGTCCAAGACTAGCGGGGTACGGCCAGTACTTC.

The gene calls are TRBV6-1 and TRBJ1-5; tentative D call: TRBD1 (5 bases). The V gene lost 2 bases and the J gene lost 0 bases, with 14 bases spanning the gap. Germline V lookup: CDR1 MNHNS, CDR2 SASEGT. The CDR3 extends over 17 amino acids. The DNA of the CDR3 is TGTGCCAGCAGTGAACTCCTTTTCGACAGTAGCAATCAGCCCCAGCATTTT. Translation gives CASSELLFDSSNQPQHF.

A word on this clone: This sample includes further DNA sequences coding for the same CDR3. The chain joins TRBV4-3 to TRBJ2-1, with 7 bases identical to TRBD1. V shed 1 base, J shed 3 bases, and the junction held 3 bases outside the gene matches. Germline CDR1 is LGHNA and CDR2 is YSLEER. The CDR3 length is 15 residues. The CDR3 region is CASSQGQGIYNEQFF. DNA of the CDR3: TGCGCCAGCAGCCAAGGACAGGGAATCTACAATGAGCAGTTCTTC.

This clone was observed a handful of times. V gene TRBV2 combines with J gene TRBJ2-2; D is possibly TRBD2 (5 bases). The V gene lost 5 bases and the J gene lost 4 bases, with 5 bases spanning the gap. This CDR3 comprises 12 residues. CDR1 and CDR2 from the germline V gene are SNHLY and FYNNEI. For the CDR3, the DNA is TGTGCCAGCAGTCTAGCCACCGGGGAGCTGTTTTTT. This codes for CASSLATGELFF.

In its sample, this clone was seen a few times. This chain links TRBV13 with TRBJ2-7; D not certain. The CDR3 is 13 amino acids. Germline CDR1 PRHDT, CDR2 FYEKMQ (reference sequence). Trimming took 0 bases from V and 3 from J, leaving 6 bases between them. The CDR3 region is CASSLGPFYEQYF. The CDR3 nucleotides are TGTGCCAGCAGCTTAGGCCCTTTCTACGAGCAGTACTTC. Variable domain in full (rest from reference TRBV13 and TRBJ2-7): AAGVIQSPRHLIKEKRETATLKCYPIPRHDTVYWYQQGPGQDPQFLISFYEKMQSDKGSIPDRFSAQQFSDYHSELNMSSLELGDSALYFCASSLGPFYEQYFGPGTRLTVT.

This sequence joins TRBV6-5 and TRBJ1-5; D remains ambiguous. Germline lookup yields CDR1 MNHEY and CDR2 SVGAGI. The CDR3 is 15 amino acids. V shed 6 bases and J shed 2 bases, with 14 bases lying between them. CDR3 residues: CASSDLDMGNQPQHF. The CDR3 DNA reads as TGTGCCAGCAGCGACCTAGACATGGGCAATCAGCCCCAGCATTTT.

The V gene is TRBV7-9, the J gene TRBJ2-5, with 8 nucleotides matching TRBD2. The better agreement between TRBJ2-7 and the DNA end casts doubt on the J call. CDR3 size: 15 residues. The V gene's germline CDR1 is SEHNR and CDR2 FQNEAQ (reference sequence). CDR3 nucleotides: TGTGCCAGCAGTCCTCTAGCGGGCGAGACCTACGAGCAGTACTTC. Amino acids: CASSPLAGETYEQYF.

The CDR3 loop is CASSSGTSGFAYEQYF. Written as DNA, the CDR3 is TGTGCCAGCAGCTCGGGGACTAGCGGGTTTGCGTACGAGCAGTACTTC. This chain links TRBV7-2 with TRBJ2-7; TRBD2 aligns across 12 bases. The CDR3 has 16 residues. V lost 4 bases to trimming and J lost 4 bases; unmatched junction nucleotides: 8. The germline CDR1 and CDR2 sequences are SGHTA and FQGNSA.

The J gene is TRBJ1-5, the V gene TRBV27, with a weak D call TRBD1 (6 bases). The length of the CDR3 is 15 residues. V gave up 5 bases and J gave up 1 base, with 12 bases separating them. Germline loops: CDR1 MNHEY, CDR2 SMNVEV (reference sequence). The CDR3 region is CASSQQGLSNQPQHF. The CDR3, as DNA: TGTGCCAGCAGTCAACAGGGATTGAGCAATCAGCCCCAGCATTTT.

The chain uses TRBV7-2 and TRBJ2-1; tentatively, D is TRBD2 (5 bases). There are 16 residues in the CDR3. CDR1 and CDR2 (germline): SGHTA, FQGNSA. The V gene lost 5 bases and the J gene lost 4 bases, with 18 bases spanning the gap. This chain's CDR3 is CASSRTGLVLYNEQFF. The CDR3 bases are TGTGCCAGCAGCCGGACCGGACTCGTCCTTTACAATGAGCAGTTCTTC. Filled out from reference TRBV7-2 and TRBJ2-1, the complete variable domain reads GAGVSQSPSNKVTEKGKDVELRCDPISGHTALYWYRQSLGQGLEFLIYFQGNSAPDKSGLPSDRFSAERTGGSVSTLTIQRTQQEDSAVYLCASSRTGLVLYNEQFFGPGTRLTVL.

This clone showed up just a few times. CDR3 protein: CASSTLLGQHTDTQYF. The DNA for the CDR3 is TGCGCCAGCAGCACTCTCTTGGGACAGCACACAGATACGCAGTATTTT. The chain is built from TRBV5-1 and TRBJ2-3; 7 bases line up with TRBD1. There are 16 residues in the CDR3. Per the germline V gene, CDR1 is SGHRS and CDR2 is YFSETQ. Unmatched junction bases numbered 10, after V lost 4 bases and J lost 2 bases.

In this sample, this clone turned up once. The DNA for the CDR3 is TGTGCCAGCAGCCCTGGGACAGGCACAGATACGCAGTATTTT. Protein sequence: CASSPGTGTDTQYF. V and J are TRBV5-6 and TRBJ2-3, with 7 bases lining up with TRBD1. CDR1 is SGHDT, CDR2 YYEEEE, per germline. Germline trimming cut 4 bases from V and 1 base from J; bases unmatched to any gene: 3. The CDR3 totals 14 residues.